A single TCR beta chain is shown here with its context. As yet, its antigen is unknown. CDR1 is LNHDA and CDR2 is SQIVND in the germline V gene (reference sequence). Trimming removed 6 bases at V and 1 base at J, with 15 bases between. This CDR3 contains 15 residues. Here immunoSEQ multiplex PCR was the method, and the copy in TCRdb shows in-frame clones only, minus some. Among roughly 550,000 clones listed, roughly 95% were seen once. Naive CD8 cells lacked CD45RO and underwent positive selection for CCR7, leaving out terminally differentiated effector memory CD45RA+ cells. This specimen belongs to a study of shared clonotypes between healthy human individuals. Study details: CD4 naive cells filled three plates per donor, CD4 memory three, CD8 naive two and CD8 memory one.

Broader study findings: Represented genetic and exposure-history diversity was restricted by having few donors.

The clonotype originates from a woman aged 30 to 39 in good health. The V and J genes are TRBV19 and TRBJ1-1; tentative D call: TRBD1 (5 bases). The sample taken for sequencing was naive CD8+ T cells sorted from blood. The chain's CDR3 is CASRFFGGTNTEAFF. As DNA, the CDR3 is TGTGCCAGTAGGTTTTTTGGGGGAACGAACACTGAAGCTTTCTTT.